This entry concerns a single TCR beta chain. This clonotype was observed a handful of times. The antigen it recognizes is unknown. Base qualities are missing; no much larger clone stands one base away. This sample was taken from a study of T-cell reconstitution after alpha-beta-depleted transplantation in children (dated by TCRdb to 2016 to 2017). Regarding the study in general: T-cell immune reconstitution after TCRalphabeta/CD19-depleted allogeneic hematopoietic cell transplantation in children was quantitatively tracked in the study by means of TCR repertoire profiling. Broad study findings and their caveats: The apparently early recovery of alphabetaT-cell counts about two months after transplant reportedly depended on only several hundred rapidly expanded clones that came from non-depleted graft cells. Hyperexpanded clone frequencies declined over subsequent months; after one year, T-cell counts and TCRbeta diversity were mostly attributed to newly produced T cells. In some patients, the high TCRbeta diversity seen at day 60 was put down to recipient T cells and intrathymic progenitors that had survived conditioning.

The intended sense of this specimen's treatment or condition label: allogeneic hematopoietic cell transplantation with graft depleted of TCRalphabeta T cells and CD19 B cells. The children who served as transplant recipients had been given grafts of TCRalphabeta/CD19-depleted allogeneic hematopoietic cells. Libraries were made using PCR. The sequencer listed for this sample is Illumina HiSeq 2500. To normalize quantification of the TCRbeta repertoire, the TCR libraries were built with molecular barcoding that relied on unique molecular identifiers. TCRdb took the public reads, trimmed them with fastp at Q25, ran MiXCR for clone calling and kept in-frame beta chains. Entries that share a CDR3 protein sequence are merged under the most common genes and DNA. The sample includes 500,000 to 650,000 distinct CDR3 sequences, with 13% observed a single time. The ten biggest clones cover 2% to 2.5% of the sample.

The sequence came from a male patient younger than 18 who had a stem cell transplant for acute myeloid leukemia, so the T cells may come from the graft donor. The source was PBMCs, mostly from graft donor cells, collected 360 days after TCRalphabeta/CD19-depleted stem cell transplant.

This receptor has the CDR3 CASSLIMTLQGTGELFF. The DNA sequence is TGTGCCAGCAGTTTAATAATGACTCTACAGGGAACCGGGGAGCTGTTTTTT. The sequence links TRBV28 to TRBJ2-2, with a tentative D gene TRBD1 over 6 matching bases. Looking up the germline V gene yields CDR1 MDHEN and CDR2 SYDVKM. The junction carries 18 bases between V and J, which are trimmed by 2 bases and 5 bases respectively. Reading from cysteine to phenylalanine, the CDR3 counts 17 amino acids. Only CDR3 DNA remains: 51 bases, in frame from the first base. Here the CDR3 is joined to the reference TRBV28 and TRBJ2-2 genes, and the full variable domain is: DVKVTQSSRYLVKRTGEKVFLECVQDMDHENMFWYRQDPGLGLRLIYFSYDVKMKEKGDIPEGYSVSREKKERFSLILESASTNQTSMYLCASSLIMTLQGTGELFFGEGSRLTVL.